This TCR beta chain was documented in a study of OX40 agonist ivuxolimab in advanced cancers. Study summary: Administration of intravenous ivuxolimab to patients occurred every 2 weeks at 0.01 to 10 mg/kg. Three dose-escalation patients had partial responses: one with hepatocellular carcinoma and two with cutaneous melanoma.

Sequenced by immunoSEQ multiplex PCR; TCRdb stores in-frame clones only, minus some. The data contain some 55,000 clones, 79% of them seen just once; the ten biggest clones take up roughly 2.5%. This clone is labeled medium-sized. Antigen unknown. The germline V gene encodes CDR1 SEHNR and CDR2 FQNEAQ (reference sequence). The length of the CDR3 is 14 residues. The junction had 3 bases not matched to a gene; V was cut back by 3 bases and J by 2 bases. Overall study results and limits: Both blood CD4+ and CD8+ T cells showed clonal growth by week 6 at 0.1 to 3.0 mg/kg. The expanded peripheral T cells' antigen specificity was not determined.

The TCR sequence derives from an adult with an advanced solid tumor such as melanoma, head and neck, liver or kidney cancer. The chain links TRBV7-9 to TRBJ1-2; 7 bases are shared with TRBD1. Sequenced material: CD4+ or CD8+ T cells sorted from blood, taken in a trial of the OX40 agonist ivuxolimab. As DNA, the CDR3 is TGTGCCAGCAGCTTCACGACAGGGAACTATGGCTACACCTTC. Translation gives CASSFTTGNYGYTF.